This T cell receptor beta chain emerged from a study of OX40 agonist ivuxolimab in advanced cancers. Study at large: Of mixed ages from 23 to 79 and averaging roughly 66 years, the group was over 80% male. Three patients, one with hepatocellular carcinoma and two with cutaneous melanoma, responded partially.

General study findings and limits: Clonal expansion was among the lowest in partial responders at 0.1-3.0 mg/kg, especially CD8+. At doses 0.1 to 3.0 mg/kg, CD4+ and CD8+ clones expanded.

Produced via immunoSEQ multiplex PCR; TCRdb's table is partial and in-frame only. The data show approximately 9,800 clones, about 80% seen once. The CDR3 has 16 residues. The junction had 5 bases not matched to a gene; V was cut back by 1 base and J by 3 bases. The V gene's germline CDR1 is GTSNPN and CDR2 SVGIG (reference sequence). Regarding this clone: As yet, its antigen is unknown.

This clonotype originated in an adult with an advanced solid tumor such as melanoma, head and neck, liver or kidney cancer. The sample here was CD4+ or CD8+ T cells sorted from blood, taken in a trial of the OX40 agonist ivuxolimab. The J gene is TRBJ2-7, the V gene TRBV30, with 14 nucleotides matching TRBD2. The CDR3 sequence: CAWSGTSGRTVYEQYF. The CDR3 DNA reads as TGTGCCTGGAGTGGGACTAGCGGGAGGACAGTCTACGAGCAGTACTTC.